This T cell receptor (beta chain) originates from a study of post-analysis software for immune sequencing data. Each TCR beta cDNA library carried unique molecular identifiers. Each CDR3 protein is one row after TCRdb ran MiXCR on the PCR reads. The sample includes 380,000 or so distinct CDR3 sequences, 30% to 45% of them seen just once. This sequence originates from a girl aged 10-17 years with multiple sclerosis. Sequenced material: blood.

CDR3 sequence: CASSFQDGPYEQYF. The DNA of the CDR3 is TGTGCCAGCAGCTTTCAGGACGGCCCCTACGAGCAGTACTTC. The chain links TRBV11-2 to TRBJ2-7; no clear D gene. Germline V gene lookup returns CDR1 SGHAT and CDR2 FQNNGV. Trimming took off 3 bases at V and 2 bases at J, with 11 bases between the two ends. This CDR3 is 14 amino acids long.